This T cell receptor (beta chain) is from a study of beta chain features in type 1 diabetes. Overall study results and limits: Shorter templates may be favored by PCR, equally so in patients and controls. In these data, an HLA type influence on TCRB rearrangement remained unresolved. The study found moderately but significantly shorter TCRB CDR3s in all four CD4+ subsets of Type 1 diabetes patients.

Every isolated RNA sample was fully reverse transcribed, so sequencing captured expressed TCRB transcripts. Average reads for naive, central memory and regulatory T cell samples were around 4 million. The data were produced by immunoSEQ multiplex PCR, yet TCRdb's version contains in-frame clones alone and is incomplete. The sample comprises about 150,000 clones, around 8% of which are singletons, and approximately 0.85% rests with the top ten. Sorted CD4+ subsets: naive, central memory, regulatory, stem cell-like memory (CD45RO/CCR7/CD25/CD127/CD95/CD27 panel). As concerns this clone: Its antigen is currently unknown.

This clonotype was obtained from a woman aged 40 to 49 with type 1 diabetes. Sequenced sample: central memory CD4+ T cells from blood.

The CDR3 region is CASSDRGLSNQPQHF. The CDR3 DNA sequence: TGTGCCAGCAGTGACCGGGGATTGAGCAATCAGCCCCAGCATTTT. The V call is TRBV2, the J call TRBJ1-5; D not resolved. V was trimmed by 3 bases and J by 1 base, leaving 10 bases between them. Germline V gene lookup returns CDR1 SNHLY and CDR2 FYNNEI. The CDR3 contains 15 residues.